The following is a T cell receptor (beta chain) sequence with its context. This receptor's antigen is unknown. No base quality information exists; no much larger clone differs at one position. The data were obtained in a study of blood T cell repertoires in COVID-19 (dated by TCRdb to the early 2020s). As for the study more broadly: Collaborator samples came from the United States, Italy and Spain and covered acute and convalescent phases of COVID-19. Sample metadata almost always included a de-identified subject ID, COVID-19 status, age in years and sex. Samples came from the ongoing ImmuneRACE study (first 160 participants) plus 1,254 subjects from 6 global collaborators. Where HLA class I and class II types were available, the types were taken from metadata supplied by the sample provider, not from assay-based typing. The material from the prospective study consisted of cDNA or gDNA derived from T cells, B-cell-depleted T cells, or PBMCs. The repertoires were released in a freely available public database meant as a resource for research on the immune response to SARS-CoV-2. Subjects who had been exposed to COVID-19, were actively infected with it, or had recovered from it provided the deeply sampled blood TCRbeta repertoires that made up the dataset.

Sequences LNHDA (CDR1) and SQIVND (CDR2) are obtained from the germline V gene (reference sequence). V lost 5 bases and J lost 4 bases; the stretch between them is 8 bases long. Spanning cysteine to phenylalanine, the CDR3 consists of 12 amino acids. CDR3 DNA is the only sequence kept; it has 36 bases, read in frame from the first base. TCRbeta CDR3 regions were amplified from genomic DNA using the immunoSEQ Assay, a bias-controlled multiplex PCR. As for the authors' bioinformatics: Nucleated cell counts per sample were estimated from amplification of reference gene primers within the assay. To quantify the absolute abundance of each unique TCRbeta CDR3 rearrangement, sequence reads were collapsed and filtered. For each sample, productive Simpson clonality was calculated as the square root of Simpson's diversity index across productive rearrangements. This is the immuneACCESS table as TCRdb keeps it, with only in-frame sequences that have V and J called. A part of the clones is gone; compared with another copy, unresolved V genes explain less than half, and the rest is unexplained. That table supplies the V and J calls and clone size; D and trimming were determined from the DNA. For this sample the table gives about 260,000 clones, of which about 83% were detected only once. The top ten clones comprise about 1.5% of the sample.

Samples from volunteer blood donors who had recovered from COVID-19 were contributed by a second Seattle source. The collaborating institutions used their own protocols to collect whole blood in K2EDTA tubes. For TCRbeta analysis, collaborators shipped samples in one of three forms: frozen whole blood, isolated PBMCs, or DNA extracted from either of those sample types. General study outcomes and caveats: The quantity of clinical and demographic metadata differed by source and by participant and was supplied without curation.

Sequencing was done on a sample of peripheral blood. The chain employs TRBV19 and TRBJ1-2, with the D segment identity uncertain. The TCR originated in a woman between 35 and 50 years old who had recovered from COVID-19. The nucleotides are TGTGCCAGTAGTCCCGCGTCCTATGGCTACACCTTC. The translation is CASSPASYGYTF.